A single sample is the source of the 12 T cell receptor beta chains below, sequenced in a study of blood T cell repertoires in COVID-19 (TCRdb year 2020). To prepare the library, the immunoSEQ multiplex PCR assay was applied. This is the immuneACCESS table as TCRdb keeps it, with only in-frame sequences that have V and J called. A part of the clones is gone; compared with another copy, unresolved V genes explain less than half, and the rest is unexplained. The sample has tens of thousands of clones on record, 90% of them singletons. The ten most abundant clones make up approximately 8.9% of the sample. Source material: peripheral blood. Every receptor here comes from a man in his 70s with active or convalescent COVID-19.

CDR3 DNA: TGTGCCAGCAGTCGGCCGGCGGGGTCGAACACCGGGGAGCTGTTTTTT. This sequence encodes CASSRPAGSNTGELFF. V usage is TRBV6-2 or TRBV6-3 and J usage is TRBJ2-2, with a tentative D call TRBD2 (6 bases). The CDR3 sequence is 16 residues long. Germline V gives CDR1 MNHEY, CDR2 SVGEGT. Trimming pared 5 bases from V and 0 bases from J, leaving 13 bases between.

J is TRBJ2-1 and V is TRBV4-3; the match to TRBD2 covers 9 bases. Germline CDR1 is LGHNA and CDR2 is YSLEER. This CDR3 has 15 amino acids. After removal of 1 base from V and 7 bases from J, the junction contained 5 bases not matched to a gene. The CDR3 here is CASSQVRGGANEQFF. In DNA, the CDR3 is TGCGCCAGCAGCCAAGTCCGCGGGGGGGCAAATGAGCAGTTCTTC.

This rearrangement joins TRBV7-9 to TRBJ1-1, with a possible D match to TRBD1 (5 bases). Germline-derived CDR1 and CDR2 are SEHNR and FQNEAQ (reference sequence). Deletions cut 1 base from V and 7 bases from J, with 7 bases between. The CDR3 has 12 residues. CDR3 sequence: CASSLGGSEAFF. The CDR3 DNA sequence: TGTGCCAGCAGCTTAGGGGGCAGTGAAGCTTTCTTT.

V usage is TRBV11-3 and J usage is TRBJ2-5; no definite D call. CDR3 length equals 14 residues. Trimming cost V 0 bases and J 5 bases, with 10 bases left between them. The germline V gene encodes CDR1 SGHNT and CDR2 YENEEA. The CDR3 bases are TGTGCCAGCAGCTTAGACGGGTCCCGTGAGACCCAGTACTTC. It is translated as CASSLDGSRETQYF.

The CDR3 loop is CASSYRGRTEAFF. Here the CDR3 DNA reads TGTGCCAGCAGTTACAGGGGGCGCACTGAAGCTTTCTTT. The chain links TRBV6-5 to TRBJ1-1; 7 nucleotides match TRBD1. J gave up 4 bases and V 2 bases, and 1 base lay outside the gene matches. Germline lookup yields CDR1 MNHEY and CDR2 SVGAGI. The CDR3 is made up of 13 amino acids.

The chain employs TRBV11-3 and TRBJ2-1; tentatively, D is TRBD2 (5 bases). Trimming removed 5 bases from V and 3 bases from J, with 17 bases in between. CDR3 length equals 16 residues. The germline CDR1 and CDR2 sequences are SGHNT and YENEEA. The CDR3 here is CASSPRDLGGYNEQFF. The CDR3 nucleotides are TGTGCCAGCAGCCCCCGGGATCTCGGCGGCTACAATGAGCAGTTCTTC. The whole variable domain, remainder taken from reference TRBV11-3 and TRBJ2-1, is EAGVVQSPRYKIIEKKQPVAFWCNPISGHNTLYWYLQNLGQGPELLIRYENEEAVDDSQLPKDRFSAERLKGVDSTLKIQPAELGDSAVYLCASSPRDLGGYNEQFFGPGTRLTVL.

This chain joins TRBV18 and TRBJ1-6; 9 bases agree with TRBD1. J was trimmed by 8 bases and V by 4 bases; bases with no gene match: 18. The V gene's germline CDR1 is KGHSH and CDR2 LQKENI. The length of the CDR3 is 19 residues. DNA of the CDR3: TGTGCCAGCTCACGAAGACCGGGACAGGGAGACGCGGGTCATTCACCCCTCCACTTT. This sequence encodes CASSRRPGQGDAGHSPLHF.

The V gene is TRBV7-2, the J gene TRBJ1-1; D uncertain. Trimming removed 4 bases at V and 1 base at J, with 13 bases between. This CDR3 spans 15 amino acids. CDR1 is SGHTA, CDR2 FQGNSA, per germline. This chain's CDR3 is CASSSPRDQNTEAFF. CDR3 in DNA: TGTGCCAGCAGCTCCCCCCGAGATCAGAACACTGAAGCTTTCTTT.

This chain joins TRBV28 and TRBJ2-7; D remains ambiguous. Germline CDR1 MDHEN, CDR2 SYDVKM. V lost 8 bases to trimming and J lost 6 bases, with 14 bases between them. The CDR3 loop spans 12 amino acids. DNA for the CDR3: TGTGCCAGCCAGTCTGGTTTGGTCGAGCAGTACTTC. Translated, it gives CASQSGLVEQYF.

The chain couples TRBV7-9 to TRBJ2-5, with 9 positions matching TRBD1. This CDR3 has 16 residues. The ends lost 1 base at V and 5 bases at J; junction bases unmatched: 8. Germline lookup yields CDR1 SEHNR and CDR2 FQNEAQ (reference sequence). The CDR3: CASSLGAGQGVETQYF. The CDR3 nucleotides are TGTGCCAGCAGCTTAGGAGCGGGACAGGGTGTGGAGACCCAGTACTTC.

This sequence joins TRBV5-6 and TRBJ2-1; 7 bases line up with TRBD2. The length of the CDR3 is 14 residues. With V trimmed by 2 bases and J by 3 bases, 2 bases remained unmatched. In germline, CDR1 is SGHDT, CDR2 YYEEEE. CDR3 nucleotides: TGTGCCAGCAGCTTTGGCGGGAGCTACAATGAGCAGTTCTTC. Its translation is CASSFGGSYNEQFF.

The V gene is TRBV6-6, the J gene TRBJ1-6, with D unclear. In germline, CDR1 is MNHNY, CDR2 SVGAGI (reference sequence). The germline V and J ends were trimmed by 4 bases and 0 bases, with 7 bases remaining between them. The CDR3 consists of 15 residues. In DNA form, the CDR3 reads TGTGCCAGCAGTTCAACAGACTCCTATAATTCACCCCTCCACTTT. Translation: CASSSTDSYNSPLHF.